This T cell receptor (beta chain) stems from a study of CD8+ T cells in alopecia areata. In the case of this clone: Its antigen is unidentified. Germline and genes here are mouse. The sequence runs out 3 residues before the end of the CDR3; the remainder is reconstructed from the germline J gene.

Pooled cutaneous lymph node cells were sorted using CD4, CD8alpha, NKG2D, NKG2ACE and other markers. Sequencing templates came from extracted RNA that was reverse transcribed into cDNA. Clones were read by immunoSEQ multiplex PCR, and TCRdb kept only the in-frame ones, dropping some. The sample includes under 350,000 clones, none of them occurring once. The CDR3 extends over 15 amino acids. V shed 0 bases and J shed 2 bases, with 5 bases lying between them. CDR1 and CDR2 (germline): LGHNA, YNLKQL (reference sequence). General study findings and limits: Scalp samples also yield sequences of resident alphabeta T cells from normal skin.

The chain couples TRBV5 to TRBJ1-6, with D unresolved. TRBJ1-6 has ORF status, its function being uncertain. The sequence was obtained from a C3H/HeJ mouse with alopecia areata. The mouse line has the MHC haplotype H2-k. The specimen was CD4+ T cells sorted from a lymph node. The CDR3 bases that were read are TGTGCCAGCAGCCAAGACAAACCCTATAATTCGCCC. Amino acids: CASSQDKPYNSP. The complete CDR3 reads CASSQDKPYNSPLYF.